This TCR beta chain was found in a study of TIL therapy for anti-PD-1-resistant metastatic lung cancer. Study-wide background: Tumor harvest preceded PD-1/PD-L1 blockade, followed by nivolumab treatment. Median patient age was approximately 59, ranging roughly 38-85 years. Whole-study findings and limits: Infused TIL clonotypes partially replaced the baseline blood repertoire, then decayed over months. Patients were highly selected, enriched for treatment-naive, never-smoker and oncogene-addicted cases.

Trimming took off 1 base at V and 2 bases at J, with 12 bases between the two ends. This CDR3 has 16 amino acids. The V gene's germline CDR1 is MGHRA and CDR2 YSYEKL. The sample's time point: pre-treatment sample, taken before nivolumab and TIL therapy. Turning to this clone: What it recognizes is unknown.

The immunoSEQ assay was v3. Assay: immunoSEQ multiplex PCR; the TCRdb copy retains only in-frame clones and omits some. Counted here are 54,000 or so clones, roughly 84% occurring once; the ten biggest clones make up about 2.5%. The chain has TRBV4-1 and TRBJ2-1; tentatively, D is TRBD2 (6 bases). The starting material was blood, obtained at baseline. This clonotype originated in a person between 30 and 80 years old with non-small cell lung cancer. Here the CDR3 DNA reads TGCGCCAGCAGCCAAGTCACGGGGGACCCCTACAATGAGCAGTTCTTC. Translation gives CASSQVTGDPYNEQFF.